These T cell receptor beta chains were read from a single sample in a study of regulatory T cells in long-lasting Graves disease. In TCRdb, the multiplex PCR reads were re-called with MiXCR into one record per CDR3 protein. Among approximately 480,000 distinct CDR3 sequences, 15% to 20% were seen once, and the ten largest hold 10% to 15%. The same specimen was also included in a second study, on T cells in Graves' hyperthyroidism and ophthalmopathy.

This specimen consisted of peripheral blood mononuclear cells (PBMCs), obtained at new diagnosis, from a patient treated with antithyroid drugs. The receptors here all came from a man in his forties with Graves disease. Each CDR3 is given without its conserved first and last residue. The D gene is left open where the match is weak.

j_gene | v_gene | d_gene | CDR3aa
TRBJ2-2 | TRBV7-8 | NA | ASSLAYRELF
TRBJ2-1 | TRBV7-9 | NA | ASSLAPGRSYNEQF
TRBJ2-1 | TRBV13 | NA | ATGGTGRRDEQF
TRBJ2-7 | TRBV29-1 | NA | STTANNYEQY
TRBJ1-4 | TRBV29-1 | NA | SVGRGGVSNEKLF
TRBJ2-3 | TRBV7-2 | TRBD2 | ASSLFSSGRPDTQY
TRBJ2-2 | TRBV12-3/TRBV12-4 | NA | ASSGTYTGELF
TRBJ2-2 | TRBV6-1 | TRBD2 | ASRWRLAGNTGELF
TRBJ2-3 | TRBV4-1 | TRBD1 | ASSQKPRTGSGLRDTQY
TRBJ1-2 | TRBV28 | NA | ASSFGSGFNPGYT
TRBJ2-4 | TRBV11-3 | NA | ASSFALGAKNIQY
TRBJ2-3 | TRBV4-1 | NA | ASSQAGSTGDTQY
TRBJ1-1 | TRBV3-1 | NA | ASSQDLAPLNTEAF
TRBJ2-6 | TRBV27 | NA | ASSLYFSGANVLT
TRBJ2-1 | TRBV27 | TRBD1 | ASSWRQGAYNEQF
TRBJ2-5 | TRBV24-1 | TRBD1 | ATSDPSETGKETQY
TRBJ2-5 | TRBV15 | NA | ATSRGLRGRAGGETQY
TRBJ2-3 | TRBV11-2 | NA | ASSSFRTDTQY
TRBJ2-1 | TRBV6-5 | NA | ASSYAGKSSYNEQF
TRBJ2-3 | TRBV6-1 | TRBD2 | ASTPGTSGSSDTQY
TRBJ2-6 | TRBV20-1 | NA | SARVGTGANVLT
TRBJ2-7 | TRBV7-8 | NA | ASAQLAARAEQY
TRBJ2-2 | TRBV5-4 | TRBD2 | ASSVTSGRVSGELF
TRBJ2-3 | TRBV2 | NA | ASSGSGVSTDTQY
TRBJ1-1 | TRBV7-2 | NA | ASSYRRGNTEAF
TRBJ2-1 | TRBV20-1 | TRBD2 | SARGWGGSRYEQF
NA | TRBV30 | NA | AWGLETGRGETQY
TRBJ1-4 | TRBV20-1 | NA | SARSFVNEKLF
TRBJ2-5 | TRBV7-9 | TRBD1 | ASSRGTGGEETQY
TRBJ2-5 | TRBV28 | NA | ASSTSGPSQETQY
TRBJ2-1 | TRBV11-2 | NA | ASSLAGWNEQF
TRBJ2-5 | TRBV20-1 | NA | SASSDRGFQETQY
TRBJ2-1 | TRBV7-9 | NA | ASSLPLYYYNEQF
TRBJ2-7 | TRBV9 | TRBD2 | ASSVGVREGDEQY
TRBJ2-1 | TRBV28 | TRBD2 | ASRGPELAGGSYNEQF
TRBJ2-2 | TRBV3-1 | NA | ASSQGLVFTGELF
TRBJ2-2 | TRBV19 | NA | ASSLPSPGELF
TRBJ2-7 | TRBV5-1 | NA | ASRREASLSYEQY
TRBJ2-1 | TRBV5-1 | TRBD1 | ASSLSRTGGYEQF
TRBJ1-1 | TRBV7-2 | NA | ASSSPPWDGNTEAF
TRBJ1-5 | TRBV2 | NA | ASGGEGGQPQH
TRBJ2-7 | TRBV19 | NA | ASKNPYQRPYEQY
TRBJ1-3 | TRBV14 | NA | ASSQGTRVYSGNTIY
TRBJ1-2 | TRBV28 | TRBD1 | ASSSIPGQGDNGYT
TRBJ2-1 | TRBV24-1 | NA | ATSDLAREGNNEQF
TRBJ2-5 | TRBV3-1 | TRBD2 | ASSQDLAGPQETQY
TRBJ2-5 | TRBV28 | TRBD1 | ASSLLGQGSVAQY
TRBJ2-7 | TRBV28 | NA | ASSLGLGAPGREQY
TRBJ2-7 | TRBV30 | TRBD1 | ACPRDSTYEQY
TRBJ2-7 | TRBV28 | NA | ASGEDKFSYEQY
TRBJ2-3 | TRBV4-1 | NA | ASSPFNPRPQY
TRBJ2-1 | TRBV5-1 | TRBD2 | ASSLLAGGSYDEQF
TRBJ1-5 | TRBV27 | TRBD1 | ASRVQGALGPQH
TRBJ2-7 | TRBV9 | NA | ASSVGPGESYEQY
TRBJ2-7 | TRBV5-1 | NA | ASSLLGGKPYEQY
TRBJ2-7 | TRBV10-3 | NA | AISATGACEQY
TRBJ2-2 | TRBV20-1 | NA | SARRTGELF
TRBJ2-2 | TRBV6-1 | NA | ASRGRENTRELF